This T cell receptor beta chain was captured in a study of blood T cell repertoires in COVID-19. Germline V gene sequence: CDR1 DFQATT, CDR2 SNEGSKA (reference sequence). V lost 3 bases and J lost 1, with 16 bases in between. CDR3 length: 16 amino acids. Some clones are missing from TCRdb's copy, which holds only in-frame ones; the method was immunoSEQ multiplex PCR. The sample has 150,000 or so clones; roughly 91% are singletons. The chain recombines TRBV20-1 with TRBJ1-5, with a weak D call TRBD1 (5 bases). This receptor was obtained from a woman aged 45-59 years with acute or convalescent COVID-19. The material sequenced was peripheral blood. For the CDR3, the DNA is TGCAGTGCTAGTCCTTTGGGGGGATTGAGCAATCAGCCCCAGCATTTT. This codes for CSASPLGGLSNQPQHF.